These 25 T cell receptor beta chains came from one sample sequenced in a study of blood T cell repertoires in COVID-19 (dated by TCRdb to about 2020). Library method: the immunoSEQ multiplex PCR assay. The immuneACCESS repertoire file appears here via TCRdb, limited to in-frame rearrangements. These files lack a portion of the clones; in checked studies, under half of the deficit traces to unresolved V genes, and the cause of the others is not known. For this sample the table gives about 180,000 clones, of which about 80% were detected only once. The ten biggest clones cover roughly 14% of the sample. The sample consisted of PBMCs or T cells enriched from blood (not recorded which). The source of these receptors is a man in his sixties who had been exposed to COVID-19.

In this sample, this clone turned up a few times. V is TRBV5-4 and J is TRBJ2-7; 9 nucleotides agree with TRBD1. CDR3 length equals 15 residues. With V trimmed by 3 bases and J by 5 bases, 9 bases remained unmatched. From germline, CDR1 is SGHNT and CDR2 YYREEE (reference sequence). This chain's CDR3 is CASSSPRDRVDEQYF. Here the CDR3 DNA reads TGTGCCAGCAGCTCCCCGCGGGACAGGGTGGACGAGCAGTACTTC.

Here the CDR3 DNA reads TGTGCCAGCAGCCCACCGGGACTAGCGGACCAAGAGACCCAGTACTTC. This sequence encodes CASSPPGLADQETQYF. The J gene is TRBJ2-5, the V gene TRBV5-4; TRBD2 matches 11 bases. Germline CDR1 SGHNT, CDR2 YYREEE (reference sequence). The CDR3 has 16 residues. V trimming: 4 bases; J trimming: 0 bases; junction bases outside the gene matches: 5.

The chain is built from TRBV6-4 and TRBJ2-2; a weak D match, TRBD2 (6 bases). CDR3 length: 13 residues. Germline V gene lookup returns CDR1 MRHNA and CDR2 SNTAGT. Trimming shortened V by 5 bases and J by 5 bases, and 9 bases separated the two germline ends. The CDR3 DNA reads as TGTGCCAGCAGTCTAGGACTAACCGGGGAGCTGTTTTTT. It is translated as CASSLGLTGELFF.

The chain uses TRBV30 and TRBJ1-1, with 7 nucleotides matching TRBD1. From germline, CDR1 is GTSNPN and CDR2 SVGIG (reference sequence). J was trimmed by 5 bases and V by 8 bases; bases with no gene match: 8. The CDR3 spans 12 residues. CDR3 nucleotides: TGTGCCCGTACAGGGGCGCGAACTGAAGCTTTCTTT. Its protein is CARTGARTEAFF.

This chain joins TRBV20-1 and TRBJ2-3; maybe TRBD2 (5 bases). Germline CDR1 and CDR2: DFQATT and SNEGSKA (reference sequence). Trimming removed 3 bases at V and 6 bases at J, with 7 bases between. The length of the CDR3 is 11 residues. CDR3 sequence reads: CSASSGDTQYF. The DNA for the CDR3 is TGCAGTGCTAGTTCGGGGGATACGCAGTATTTT.

This clone showed up just a few times. The J gene is TRBJ1-3, the V gene TRBV6-5, with D possibly being TRBD1 (5 bases). The CDR3 spans 15 residues. Germline CDR1 is MNHEY and CDR2 is SVGAGI. Trimming cost V 2 bases and J 2 bases, with 10 bases left between them. In DNA, the CDR3 is TGTGCCAGCAGTTACGTCAACAGGCCTGGAAACACCATATATTTT. Translation: CASSYVNRPGNTIYF.

The chain uses TRBV7-2 and TRBJ1-2; possibly TRBD1 for D (5 bases). Between the trimmed V and J ends, which lost 5 bases and 6 bases, there was a span of 16 bases. CDR3 length equals 14 residues. Germline V gives CDR1 SGHTA, CDR2 FQGNSA. Written as DNA, the CDR3 is TGTGCCAGCAGCCCAGGGAGGGGCGCCCATGGCTACACCTTC. It yields the protein CASSPGRGAHGYTF.

The chain carries TRBV5-1 and TRBJ2-7; D not certain. Between the trimmed V and J ends, which lost 1 base and 0 bases, there was a span of 8 bases. The CDR3 has 14 amino acids. Germline V gives CDR1 SGHRS, CDR2 YFSETQ. The CDR3 bases are TGCGCCAGCAGCTTGCTAGGTGCCTCCTACGAGCAGTACTTC. Translation gives CASSLLGASYEQYF.

V usage is TRBV6-4 and J usage is TRBJ1-4; TRBD1 agrees at 7 bases. CDR1 is MRHNA, CDR2 SNTAGT, per germline. V trimming: 6 bases; J trimming: 3 bases; junction bases outside the gene matches: 7. This CDR3 comprises 15 residues. The CDR3 reads CASSPGTDPNEKLFF. The CDR3 coding sequence is TGTGCCAGCAGCCCGGGGACAGATCCTAATGAAAAACTGTTTTTT.

This chain uses TRBV6-2 or TRBV6-3 with TRBJ1-5; 9 bases line up with TRBD1. The trim removed 5 bases at V and 5 bases at J, leaving 10 bases unmatched. Germline-derived CDR1 and CDR2 are MNHEY and SVGEGT. This CDR3 has 16 residues. The CDR3 coding sequence is TGTGCCAGCAGTAAACAGGGGGCGCGGGACGATCAGCCCCAGCATTTT. Translation gives CASSKQGARDDQPQHF.

This clone has only a few counts. V gene TRBV5-1 combines with J gene TRBJ1-4, with 7 bases fitting TRBD1. Per the germline V gene, CDR1 is SGHRS and CDR2 is YFSETQ. The V gene end was trimmed by 0 bases and the J gene end by 8 bases; junction bases not matched to a gene: 7. The CDR3 consists of 15 residues. Here the CDR3 DNA reads TGCGCCAGCAGCTTGGAGGCAGGGGGTTGGGAAAAACTGTTTTTT. It specifies CASSLEAGGWEKLFF.

The rearrangement joins TRBV10-2 to TRBJ1-2; 9 nucleotides match TRBD1. Trimming took 6 bases from V and 6 from J; bases not matched to a gene: 11. Germline CDR1 WSHSY, CDR2 SAAADI. The CDR3 length is 15 residues. The CDR3 here is CASRDSRGTGNGYTF. CDR3 DNA: TGCGCCAGCAGGGATTCCCGCGGGACAGGGAATGGCTACACCTTC.

The chain recombines TRBV7-9 with TRBJ1-1, with D perhaps TRBD1 (5 bases). Trimming left V 5 bases short and J 6 bases short, with 13 bases between. Germline values: CDR1 SEHNR, CDR2 FQNEAQ (reference sequence). The CDR3 contains 13 residues. The CDR3 region has the DNA TGTGCCAGCAGCCGACAGATTCTGGCTGAAGCTTTCTTT. It encodes CASSRQILAEAFF.

The sample holds a few counts of this clone. The chain uses TRBV7-2 and TRBJ2-3; 15 nucleotides align to TRBD2. The CDR3 runs to 18 residues. Trimming cost V 3 bases and J 5 bases; bases outside gene matches: 9. Per the germline V gene, CDR1 is SGHTA and CDR2 is FQGNSA. This CDR3 is CASSFGTSGRRRGDTQYF. In DNA form, the CDR3 reads TGTGCCAGCAGCTTCGGGACTAGCGGGAGGCGCCGGGGAGATACGCAGTATTTT.

The V and J genes are TRBV2 and TRBJ1-6, with a weak D call TRBD1 (5 bases). Germline-derived CDR1 and CDR2 are SNHLY and FYNNEI. This CDR3 comprises 16 residues. The germline V and J ends were trimmed by 2 bases and 9 bases, with 17 bases remaining between them. The CDR3 sequence: CASSESGGQGSSPLHF. In DNA form, the CDR3 reads TGTGCCAGCAGTGAAAGCGGAGGGCAGGGCAGTTCACCCCTCCACTTT.

This clone has only a few counts. The CDR3 sequence is CASSPASPEAFF. CDR3 in DNA: TGTGCCAGCTCACCGGCATCCCCTGAAGCTTTCTTT. This rearrangement joins TRBV18 to TRBJ1-1; D not resolved. Germline CDR1 KGHSH, CDR2 LQKENI. Trimming removed 3 bases at V and 6 bases at J, with 8 bases between. The length of the CDR3 is 12 residues.

The rearrangement joins TRBV4-3 to TRBJ1-2; 8 positions match TRBD1. The junction had 10 bases not matched to a gene; V was cut back by 7 bases and J by 6 bases. The germline V gene has CDR1 LGHNA and CDR2 YSLEER. The CDR3 has 14 residues. Here the CDR3 reads CASTIDRGVNGYTF. The CDR3 coding sequence is TGCGCCAGCACCATAGACAGGGGAGTGAATGGCTACACCTTC.

This clone was counted between two and nine times. The chain combines TRBV27 with TRBJ2-1; 14 nucleotides align to TRBD2. CDR1 is MNHEY and CDR2 is SMNVEV in the germline V gene (reference sequence). V shed 5 bases, J shed 1 base, and the junction held 10 bases outside the gene matches. This CDR3 contains 19 residues. CDR3 loop: CASSAGTSGRTASYNEQFF. CDR3 nucleotide sequence: TGTGCCAGCAGTGCCGGGACTAGCGGGAGAACCGCTTCCTACAATGAGCAGTTCTTC.

This chain uses TRBV30 with TRBJ1-2; the D gene is possibly TRBD1 (6 bases). The CDR3 consists of 14 residues. The germline V and J ends were trimmed by 8 bases and 4 bases, with 20 bases remaining between them. Germline V gives CDR1 GTSNPN, CDR2 SVGIG (reference sequence). The CDR3 sequence is CALNVQGGPYGYTF. The DNA of the CDR3 is TGTGCCCTCAATGTACAGGGAGGGCCCTATGGCTACACCTTC.

V gene TRBV9 combines with J gene TRBJ1-4; 10 nucleotides match TRBD1. The CDR3 covers 16 residues. Trimming removed 2 bases from V and 3 bases from J; junction bases left unmatched: 4. CDR1 is SGDLS and CDR2 is YYNGEE in the germline V gene. In nucleotides, the CDR3 is TGTGCCAGCAGCGTGGGACAGGGGATGGCTAATGAAAAACTGTTTTTT. Residues: CASSVGQGMANEKLFF.

This clone has only a few counts. The genes are TRBV7-2 and TRBJ1-5, with 10 bases lining up with TRBD1. This CDR3 is built from 18 residues. CDR1 is SGHTA, CDR2 FQGNSA, per germline. Trimming at V came to 4 bases and at J to 2 bases, leaving 11 bases not matched to a gene. The CDR3 protein is CASSSMGQGPFGNQPQHF. Written as DNA, the CDR3 is TGTGCCAGCAGCTCGATGGGACAGGGGCCGTTCGGCAATCAGCCCCAGCATTTT.

The genes are TRBV27 and TRBJ1-6; D ambiguous. V was cut by 4 bases and J by 6 bases, with 7 bases left in between. Germline V gives CDR1 MNHEY, CDR2 SMNVEV (reference sequence). The CDR3 extends over 13 amino acids. The CDR3 loop is CASSSRSNSPLHF. The CDR3, as DNA: TGTGCCAGCAGTTCCAGATCTAATTCACCCCTCCACTTT.

The V and J genes are TRBV21-1 and TRBJ1-5; the D call of TRBD1 is as the table states it, not checked on the DNA. TRBV21-1 corresponds to a pseudogene. This CDR3 region has 21 residues. The chain's CDR3 is CASSTTRGDRNLKYSNQPQHF. CDR3 in DNA: TGTGCCAGCAGCACGACAAGGGGGGACAGAAACCTCAAGTATAGCAATCAGCCCCAGCATTTT.

This clone appeared a single time. The chain employs TRBV6-5 and TRBJ2-5; 10 bases align to TRBD2. The V segment lost 4 bases and the J segment 2 bases; nucleotides outside the gene matches: 7. Looked up from germline, CDR1 is MNHEY and CDR2 is SVGAGI. The CDR3 has 16 residues. CDR3: CASSWGEREGQETQYF. CDR3 sequence (DNA): TGTGCCAGCAGTTGGGGGGAGCGGGAGGGACAAGAGACCCAGTACTTC.

V and J are TRBV13 and TRBJ1-1; D gene unclear. Germline CDR1 reads PRHDT; CDR2 reads FYEKMQ (reference sequence). The CDR3 consists of 11 residues. Deletions cut 6 bases from V and 7 bases from J, with 9 bases between. The CDR3 loop is CASSIVSEAFF. The DNA of the CDR3 is TGTGCCAGCAGTATCGTTAGTGAAGCTTTCTTT.